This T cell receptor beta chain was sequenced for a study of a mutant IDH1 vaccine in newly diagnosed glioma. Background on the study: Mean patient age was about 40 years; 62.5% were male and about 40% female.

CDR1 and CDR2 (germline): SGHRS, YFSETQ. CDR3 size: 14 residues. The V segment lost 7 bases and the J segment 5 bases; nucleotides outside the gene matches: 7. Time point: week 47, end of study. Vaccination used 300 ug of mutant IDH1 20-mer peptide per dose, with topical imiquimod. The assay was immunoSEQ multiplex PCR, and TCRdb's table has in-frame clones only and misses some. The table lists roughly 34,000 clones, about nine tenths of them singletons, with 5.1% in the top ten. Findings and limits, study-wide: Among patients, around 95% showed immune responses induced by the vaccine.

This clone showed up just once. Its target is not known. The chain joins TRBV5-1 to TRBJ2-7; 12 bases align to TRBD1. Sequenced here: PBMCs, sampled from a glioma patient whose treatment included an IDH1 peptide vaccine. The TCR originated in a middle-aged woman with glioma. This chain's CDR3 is CASGSGQGAHEQYF. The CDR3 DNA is TGCGCCAGCGGCTCGGGACAGGGGGCCCACGAGCAGTACTTC.